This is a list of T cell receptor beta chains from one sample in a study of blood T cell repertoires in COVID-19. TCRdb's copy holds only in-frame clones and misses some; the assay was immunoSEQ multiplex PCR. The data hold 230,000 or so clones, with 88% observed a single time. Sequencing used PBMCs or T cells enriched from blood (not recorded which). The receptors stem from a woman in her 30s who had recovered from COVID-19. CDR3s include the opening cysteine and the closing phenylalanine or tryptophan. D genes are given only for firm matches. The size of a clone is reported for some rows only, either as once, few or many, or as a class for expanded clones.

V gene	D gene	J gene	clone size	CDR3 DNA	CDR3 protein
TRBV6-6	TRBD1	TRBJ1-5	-	TGTGCCAGCAGTCCACAGGGACAGGGCAATCAGCCCCAGCATTTT	CASSPQGQGNQPQHF
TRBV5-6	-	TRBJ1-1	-	TGTGCCAGCCGTCGGGGCACTGAAGCTTTCTTT	CASRRGTEAFF
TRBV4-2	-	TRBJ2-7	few	TGTGCCAGCAGCCCGAACAGGGTCGAGCAGTACTTC	CASSPNRVEQYF
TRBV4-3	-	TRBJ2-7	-	TGCGCCAGCAGCCCGTGGGGCCCAGGAAGCTCCTACGAGCAGTACTTC	CASSPWGPGSSYEQYF
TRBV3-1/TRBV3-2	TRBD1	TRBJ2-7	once	TGTGCCAGCAGCCAAGACAGGGGGCTATACGAGCAGTACTTC	CASSQDRGLYEQYF
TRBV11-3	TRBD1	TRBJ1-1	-	TGTGCCAGCAGCCCAAGACAGGGGAGGGACACTGAAGCTTTCTTT	CASSPRQGRDTEAFF
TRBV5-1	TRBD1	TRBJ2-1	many	TGCGCCAGCAGCTTGGAGGACAGGACCTACAATGAGCAGTTCTTC	CASSLEDRTYNEQFF
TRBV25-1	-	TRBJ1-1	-	TGTGCCAGCAGTGAATTAGGGGCAGCAAGGGCTTTCTTT	CASSELGAARAFF
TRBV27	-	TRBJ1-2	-	TGTGCCAGCAGTGTACAGGGATTAGGTGGCTACACCTTC	CASSVQGLGGYTF
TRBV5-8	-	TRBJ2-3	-	TGTGCCAGCAGCTCCCTGCAGACTAAAACGCAGTATTTT	CASSSLQTKTQYF
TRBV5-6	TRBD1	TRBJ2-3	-	TGTGCCAGCAGCTTCGGACAGGGGCGAGTTACGCAGTATTTT	CASSFGQGRVTQYF
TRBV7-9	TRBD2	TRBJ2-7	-	TGTGCCAGCAGCTTTCTAGCGGGGGGCATGACCTACGAGCAGTACTTC	CASSFLAGGMTYEQYF
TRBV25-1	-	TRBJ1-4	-	TGTGCCAGCTCCCGGGACACGGGGAATGAAAAACTGTTTTTT	CASSRDTGNEKLFF
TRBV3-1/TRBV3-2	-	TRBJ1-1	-	TGTGCCAGCAGCCAAGGGGATCGCGGGTGGTCTTTCTTT	CASSQGDRGWSFF
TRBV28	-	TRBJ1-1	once	TGTGCCAGCATCATCGACAGCATGAACACTGAAGCTTTCTTT	CASIIDSMNTEAFF
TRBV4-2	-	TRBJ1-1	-	TGTGCCAGCAGCCAAAAAGGGGCTGAAGCTTTCTTT	CASSQKGAEAFF
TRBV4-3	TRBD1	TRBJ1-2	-	TGCGCCAGCAGCCAAGTAACGGGACAGGGGCTCTATGGCTACACCTTC	CASSQVTGQGLYGYTF
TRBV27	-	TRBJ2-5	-	TGTGCCAGCCCCCAAGGGGGACGCCAAGAGACCCAGTACTTC	CASPQGGRQETQYF
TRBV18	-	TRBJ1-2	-	TGTGCCAGCTCACCTAACAGCCGCGACCCCTATAGTGGCTACACCTTC	CASSPNSRDPYSGYTF
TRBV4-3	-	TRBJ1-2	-	TGCGCCAGCAGCCAAGATAGGGGCAGTCCGGACTATGGCTACACCTTC	CASSQDRGSPDYGYTF
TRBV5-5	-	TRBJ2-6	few	TGTGCCAGCAGCTTCGTTCTCTCTGGGGCCAACGTCCTGACTTTC	CASSFVLSGANVLTF
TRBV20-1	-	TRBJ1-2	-	TGCAGTGAGAACAGGGTCGGTGGCTACACCTTC	CSENRVGGYTF
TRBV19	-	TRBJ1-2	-	TGTGCCAGTAGTATAGTCGGCTATGGCTACACCTTC	CASSIVGYGYTF
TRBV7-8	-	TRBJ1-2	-	TGTGCCAGCAGCTTAGCCCCCAGTCTGGACTATGGCTACACCTTC	CASSLAPSLDYGYTF
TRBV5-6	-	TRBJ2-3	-	TGTGCCAGCAGCTCGGGTCTAGCTTTCGATACGCAGTATTTT	CASSSGLAFDTQYF
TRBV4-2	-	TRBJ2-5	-	TGTGCCAGCAGCCAAGATAGCGTTCCGCAAGAGACCCAGTACTTC	CASSQDSVPQETQYF
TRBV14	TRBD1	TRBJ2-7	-	TGTGCCAGCAGCCGTATACAGGGGGCGTACGAGCAGTACTTC	CASSRIQGAYEQYF
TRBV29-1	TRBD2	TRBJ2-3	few	TGCAGCGTTGAGGGACTAGCTACCACAGATACGCAGTATTTT	CSVEGLATTDTQYF
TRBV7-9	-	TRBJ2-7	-	TGTGCCAGCAGTCCCGGGGGACTTAGTAACGAGCAGTACTTC	CASSPGGLSNEQYF
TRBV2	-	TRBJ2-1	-	TGTGCCAGCAGTGGCCCAGCCTACAATGAGCAGTTCTTC	CASSGPAYNEQFF
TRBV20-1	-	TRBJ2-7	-	TGCAGTGCTAGTATTTTAGAAATGTACGACGAGCAGTACTTC	CSASILEMYDEQYF
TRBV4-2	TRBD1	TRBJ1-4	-	TGTGCCAGCAGCCAACCTTTCGACAGGGGAGGATCTAATGAAAAACTGTTTTTT	CASSQPFDRGGSNEKLFF
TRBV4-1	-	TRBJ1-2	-	TGCGCCAGCAGCCAAGGGTCCTCTTCTCGAGGGTATGGCTACACCTTC	CASSQGSSSRGYGYTF
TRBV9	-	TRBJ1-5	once	TGTGCCAGCAGCGTAGGGTTATCAGATCACAATCAGCCCCAGCATTTT	CASSVGLSDHNQPQHF
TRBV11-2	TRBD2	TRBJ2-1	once	TGTGCCAGCAGCGTTAGCGGGGGGGTCTACAATGAGCAGTTCTTC	CASSVSGGVYNEQFF
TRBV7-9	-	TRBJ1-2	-	TGTGCCAGCAGCCGGGTCAGCGACCCAACCTATGGCTACACCTTC	CASSRVSDPTYGYTF
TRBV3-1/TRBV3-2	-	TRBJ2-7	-	TGTGCCAGCAGCCAAGGGCGGCAGTACTACGAGCAGTACTTC	CASSQGRQYYEQYF
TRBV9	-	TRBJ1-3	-	TGTGCCAGCAGCCTCGGGACACTCTCTGGAAACACCATATATTTT	CASSLGTLSGNTIYF
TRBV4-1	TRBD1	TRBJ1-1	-	TGCGCCAGCAGCCTCAGGGACAGGGGGCTGGACACTGAAGCTTTCTTT	CASSLRDRGLDTEAFF
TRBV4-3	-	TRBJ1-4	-	TGCGCCAGCAGCCAAGAGCGGGGGCTTGGGGCAACTAATGAAAAACTGTTTTTT	CASSQERGLGATNEKLFF
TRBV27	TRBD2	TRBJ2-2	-	TGTGCCAGCAGTCCCTATTTTTCTAGCGGGGCGCCCGATTGGGACACCGGGGAGCTGTTTTTT	CASSPYFSSGAPDWDTGELFF
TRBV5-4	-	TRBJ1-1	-	TGTGCCAGCAGCCTGGGGGGGGGAAACACTGAAGCTTTCTTT	CASSLGGGNTEAFF
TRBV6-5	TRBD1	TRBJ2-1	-	TGTGCCAGCGGACTGGACAGGGGGCAATACAATGAGCAGTTCTTC	CASGLDRGQYNEQFF
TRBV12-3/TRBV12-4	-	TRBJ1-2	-	TGTGCCAGCAGCTACAGGGAAGGCTACACCTTC	CASSYREGYTF
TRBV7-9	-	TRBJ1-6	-	TGTGCCAGCAGCATAGGGTCGAGCTCCTATAATTCACCCCTCCACTTT	CASSIGSSSYNSPLHF
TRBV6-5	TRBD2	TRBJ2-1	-	TGTGCCAGCAGCCCGGGCCTAGCGGGGAATAATGAGCAGTTCTTC	CASSPGLAGNNEQFF
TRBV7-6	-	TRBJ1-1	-	TGTGCCAGCAGCATACGGGACTCCCCGAACACTGAAGCTTTCTTT	CASSIRDSPNTEAFF
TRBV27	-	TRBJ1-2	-	TGTGCCAGCAGTTTATACAATACAGGGAGTGCGGATGGCTACACCTTC	CASSLYNTGSADGYTF
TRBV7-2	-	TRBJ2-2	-	TGTGCCAGCAGGAACGGGTTCACCGGGGAGCTGTTTTTT	CASRNGFTGELFF
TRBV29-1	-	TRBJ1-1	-	TGCAGCGCCCGGGTCAGCATGAACACTGAAGCTTTCTTT	CSARVSMNTEAFF
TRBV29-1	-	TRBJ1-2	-	TGCAGCGTTGGGGGGGAAGGGGTCTCTAGCTATGGCTACACCTTC	CSVGGEGVSSYGYTF
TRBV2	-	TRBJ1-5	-	TGTGCCAGCTACGCGGGGGCTAACAGGCCGAATCAGCCCCAGCATTTT	CASYAGANRPNQPQHF
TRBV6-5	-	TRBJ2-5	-	TGTGCCAGCAGACCCGACTGGATCCAAGAGACCCAGTACTTC	CASRPDWIQETQYF